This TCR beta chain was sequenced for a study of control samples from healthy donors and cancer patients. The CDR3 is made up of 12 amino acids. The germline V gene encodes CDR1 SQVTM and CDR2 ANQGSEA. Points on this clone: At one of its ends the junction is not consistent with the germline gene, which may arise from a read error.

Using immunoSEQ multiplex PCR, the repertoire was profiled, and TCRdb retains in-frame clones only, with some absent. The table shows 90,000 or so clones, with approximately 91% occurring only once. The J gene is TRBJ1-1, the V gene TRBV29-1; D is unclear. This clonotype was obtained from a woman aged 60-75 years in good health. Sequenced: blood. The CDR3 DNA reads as TGCGGCGTCGGATGGGAGAACACTGAAGCTTTCTTT. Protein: CGVGWENTEAFF.